This TCR beta chain emerged from a study of human T cells and chemical hapten exposure. The wider study: Small pooled library volume differences mainly caused per-sample TCR yield variation.

The library labeled individual cDNA molecules by adding unique molecular identifiers to them. TCRdb redid the calling of the RACE reads with MiXCR, one entry per CDR3 protein. The sample carries around 35,000 distinct CDR3 sequences, approximately 5% recorded once. Time point here: healthy volunteer bleed at 6 weeks. The template was total RNA from unfractionated whole blood. Whole-study findings and limits: TCRs exceeding 1 in 1000 frequency stayed unchanged with DPC sensitization.

To note about this clonotype: The antigen remains undetermined.

Sequenced input: whole blood. The receptor was isolated from a human donor in good health. Some clones in this sample may be carry-over from other donors' samples.

CDR3 sequence reads: CSASLPAGGAQYF. CDR3 nucleotide sequence: TGCAGTGCTAGCCTCCCAGCGGGGGGGGCTCAGTATTTT. V and J are TRBV20-1 and TRBJ2-3, with 10 bases matching TRBD2. J gave up 12 bases and V 3 bases, and 9 bases lay outside the gene matches. Germline values: CDR1 DFQATT, CDR2 SNEGSKA (reference sequence). The CDR3 has 13 amino acids.